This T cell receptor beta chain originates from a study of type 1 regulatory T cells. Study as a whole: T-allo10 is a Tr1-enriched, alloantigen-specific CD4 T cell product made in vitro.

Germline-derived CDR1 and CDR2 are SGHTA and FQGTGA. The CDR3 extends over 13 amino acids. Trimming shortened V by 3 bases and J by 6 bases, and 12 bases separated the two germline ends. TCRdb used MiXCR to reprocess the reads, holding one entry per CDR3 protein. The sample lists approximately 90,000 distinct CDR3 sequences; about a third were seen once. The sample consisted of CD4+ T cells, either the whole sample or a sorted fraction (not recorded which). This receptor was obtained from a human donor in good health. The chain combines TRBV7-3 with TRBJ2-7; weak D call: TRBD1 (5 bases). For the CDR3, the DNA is TGTGCCAGCAGCTTGAACAGGAATTCCGAGCAGTACTTC. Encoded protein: CASSLNRNSEQYF. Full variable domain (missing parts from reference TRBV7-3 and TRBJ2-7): GAGVSQTPSNKVTEKGKYVELRCDPISGHTALYWYRQSLGQGPEFLIYFQGTGAADDSGLPNDRFFAVRPEGSVSTLKIQRTERGDSAVYLCASSLNRNSEQYFGPGTRLTVT.